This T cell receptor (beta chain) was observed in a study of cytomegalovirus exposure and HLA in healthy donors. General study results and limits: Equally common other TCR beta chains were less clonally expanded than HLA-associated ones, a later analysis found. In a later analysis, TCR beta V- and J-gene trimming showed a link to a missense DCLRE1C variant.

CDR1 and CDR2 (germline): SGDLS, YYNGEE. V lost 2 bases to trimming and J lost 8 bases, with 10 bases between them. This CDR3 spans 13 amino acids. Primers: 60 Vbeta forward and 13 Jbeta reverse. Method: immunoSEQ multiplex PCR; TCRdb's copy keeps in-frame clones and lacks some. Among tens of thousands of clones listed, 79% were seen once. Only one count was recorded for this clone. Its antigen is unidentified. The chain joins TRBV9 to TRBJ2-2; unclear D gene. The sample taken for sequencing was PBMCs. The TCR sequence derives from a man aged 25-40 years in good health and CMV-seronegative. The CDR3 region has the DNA TGTGCCAGCAGCGTCGGAGCGATTGGGGAGCTGTTTTTT. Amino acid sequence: CASSVGAIGELFF.